This entry is about one TCR beta chain. The antigen remains unidentified. This entry is derived from a study of graft-versus-host responses after intestinal transplantation. Here immunoSEQ multiplex PCR was the method, and the copy in TCRdb shows in-frame clones only, minus some. The sample lists under 150,000 clones; around 93% were seen once. Germline V lookup: CDR1 SGHDN, CDR2 FVKESK. This CDR3 contains 15 residues. Trimming stripped 4 bases from V and 4 bases from J, with 11 bases between. The sequence was collected from a human donor who received an intestinal transplant. V gene TRBV14 combines with J gene TRBJ2-6, with no clear D. The sample consisted of unstimulated CD4+ T cells sorted from spleen or lymph node cells, taken before intestinal transplant. The CDR3 DNA follows: TGTGCCAGCAGCCTACAGCTAGGCGGGGCCAACGTCCTGACTTTC. This codes for CASSLQLGGANVLTF.